This TCR beta chain appears in the sequencing data of a study of shared clonotypes between healthy human individuals. Findings and limits, study-wide: Donor clonotype sharing was expected to depend on sequencing depth.

A remark on this clone: What it recognizes is unknown.

CDR3 size: 10 residues. Germline lookup yields CDR1 SQVTM and CDR2 ANQGSEA. With 4 bases removed from V and 10 bases from J, the gap between germline ends came to 8 bases. Once extracted for a subset, genomic DNA was divided evenly among several immunoSEQ plates. Sequencing was performed on unsorted PBMC DNA using ten immunoSEQ deep assay plates. Sequencing used immunoSEQ multiplex PCR; TCRdb keeps in-frame clones, though not all of them. The table has 530,000 or so clones, about 80% seen once. Genomic DNA for unsorted samples, which was extracted with the QIAamp DNA Blood Mini kit, came from some 84 million PBMCs.

This sequence was found in a woman in her thirties or forties in good health. Some clones in this sample may be carry-over from other donors' samples. Input material: PBMCs. The chain joins TRBV29-1 to TRBJ2-1; D ambiguous. The CDR3 DNA follows: TGCAGCGTTGGGCCTTCCGAGCAGTTCTTC. Its protein product is CSVGPSEQFF.